The 25 T cell receptor beta chains below come from one sample, sequenced in a study of Ad26.COV2.S vaccination and SARS-CoV-2 variants. The table came from immunoSEQ multiplex PCR; TCRdb's copy has only in-frame clones and leaves some out. The repertoire holds hundreds of thousands of clones, with 89% as singletons. The treatment: some 20 received Ad26.COV2.S at low or high dose, single or two shots; 5 received placebo; per-sample allocation not given. At day 63 after the first vaccine or placebo injection, samples were drawn. Here the sequenced sample was peripheral blood, taken in a trial of Ad26.COV2.S vaccine versus placebo. Receptors originate from a person aged 18-65 years who received the Ad26.COV2.S COVID-19 vaccine or a placebo.

The chain carries TRBV6-2 or TRBV6-3 and TRBJ2-7, with 12 bases identical to TRBD2. Looked up from germline, CDR1 is MNHEY and CDR2 is SVGEGT. V shed 0 bases and J 2 bases; nucleotides not matched to a gene: 5. CDR3 length: 17 residues. In nucleotides, the CDR3 is TGTGCCAGCAGTTACTCCCCTAGCGGGAGGGGTCCCTACGAGCAGTACGTC. As protein: CASSYSPSGRGPYEQYV.

J is TRBJ1-2 and V is TRBV13, with D perhaps matching TRBD1 (5 bases). The CDR3 runs to 13 residues. Trimming removed 2 bases from V and 4 bases from J, with 8 bases in between. Germline assignment: CDR1 PRHDT and CDR2 FYEKMQ (reference sequence). CDR3 residues: CASSLQGGYGYTF. The CDR3 DNA reads TGTGCCAGCAGCTTACAGGGCGGCTATGGCTACACCTTC.

The chain employs TRBV18 and TRBJ2-3; TRBD2 matches 12 bases. Losses at the gene ends were 5 bases for V and 2 bases for J; bases not matched to a gene: 8. The CDR3 length is 17 residues. From germline, CDR1 is KGHSH and CDR2 LQKENI. CDR3: CASSTGTSGPDTDTQYF. In DNA, the CDR3 is TGTGCCAGCTCAACCGGGACTAGCGGGCCAGACACAGATACGCAGTATTTT.

J is TRBJ1-3 and V is TRBV5-4; D might be TRBD1 (6 bases). CDR1 is SGHNT and CDR2 is YYREEE in the germline V gene (reference sequence). V was clipped by 3 bases and J by 0 bases, with 10 bases between them. CDR3 length equals 15 residues. The CDR3 nucleotides are TGTGCCAGCAGCTCAGGACAGCTCTCTGGAAACACCATATATTTT. Residues: CASSSGQLSGNTIYF.

In its sample, this clone was seen once. This chain connects TRBV19 to TRBJ1-1, with 7 positions matching TRBD1. Trimming took 8 bases from V and 9 from J; bases not matched to a gene: 12. Germline V gives CDR1 LNHDA, CDR2 SQIVND (reference sequence). This CDR3 is built from 13 residues. The CDR3 nucleotides are TGTGCCAGTTTTCTCACCCCAGGGGGACAAGCTTTCTTT. Translating it yields CASFLTPGGQAFF.

The chain employs TRBV5-1 and TRBJ1-2, with D possibly being TRBD1 (6 bases). Germline CDR1 SGHRS, CDR2 YFSETQ. The CDR3 totals 14 residues. Between the trimmed V and J ends, which lost 4 bases and 0 bases, there was a span of 10 bases. CDR3 amino acids: CASSNRDPNYGYTF. CDR3 nucleotides: TGCGCCAGCAGCAACAGGGACCCTAACTATGGCTACACCTTC.

The V and J genes are TRBV19 and TRBJ1-5; possible D gene TRBD1, 5 bases. V was clipped by 3 bases and J by 1 base, with 10 bases between them. Germline CDR1 is LNHDA and CDR2 is SQIVND (reference sequence). The CDR3 covers 15 residues. As DNA, the CDR3 is TGTGCCAGTAGTATTAAGGGGCGGAGCAATCAGCCCCAGCATTTT. The encoded protein is CASSIKGRSNQPQHF.

This rearrangement joins TRBV20-1 to TRBJ2-1; no definite D call. The CDR3 is 10 amino acids. The V and J ends lost 8 bases and 5 bases respectively, with 7 bases between them. Germline CDR1 DFQATT, CDR2 SNEGSKA (reference sequence). The CDR3 sequence: CSYGDNEQFF. In DNA form, the CDR3 reads TGCAGTTACGGAGACAATGAGCAGTTCTTC.

The chain recombines TRBV2 with TRBJ2-1, with TRBD2 matching over 11 bases. The CDR3 totals 16 residues. Germline V lookup: CDR1 SNHLY, CDR2 FYNNEI. J lost 0 bases, V lost 8 bases, and 6 bases had no gene match. CDR3 in DNA: TGTGCCAGCGGACTAGCGGGCGCCCCCTCCTACAATGAGCAGTTCTTC. Protein: CASGLAGAPSYNEQFF.

The rearrangement links TRBV7-6 to TRBJ2-3, with D perhaps given as TRBD1 or TRBD2 (5 bases each). Trimming pared 5 bases from V and 0 bases from J, leaving 21 bases between. The CDR3 has 18 residues. Germline CDR1 reads SGHVS; CDR2 reads FNYEAQ. The CDR3 coding sequence is TGTGCCAGCAGCCAACAAGGGTTCGGGGCGCTTAGCACAGATACGCAGTATTTT. Translated: CASSQQGFGALSTDTQYF.

This clone occurred once. The chain has TRBV5-1 and TRBJ2-1; a possible D gene is TRBD1 (6 bases). Germline V lookup: CDR1 SGHRS, CDR2 YFSETQ. CDR3 length equals 16 residues. Trimming took 4 bases from V and 0 from J, leaving 14 bases between them. CDR3 in amino acids: CASSPRGASSYNEQFF. The CDR3 nucleotides read TGCGCCAGCAGCCCCAGGGGAGCCAGCTCCTACAATGAGCAGTTCTTC.

The chain employs TRBV28 and TRBJ1-2; D ambiguous. V shed 3 bases and J shed 5 bases, with 10 bases lying between them. The CDR3 extends over 13 amino acids. The V gene's germline CDR1 is MDHEN and CDR2 SYDVKM. The DNA of the CDR3 is TGTGCCAGCAGTTTGGCGGGAGCATATGGCTACACCTTC. Translating gives CASSLAGAYGYTF.

The chain employs TRBV7-9 and TRBJ2-2; 7 bases map to TRBD2. V lost 6 bases, J lost 6 bases, and 7 bases stayed unmatched. CDR3 length: 14 residues. Germline CDR1 reads SEHNR; CDR2 reads FQNEAQ (reference sequence). Here the CDR3 reads CASRYSGVAGELFF. The CDR3 DNA reads as TGTGCCAGCAGATACAGCGGGGTGGCCGGGGAGCTGTTTTTT.

This clone was seen only a few times. This sequence joins TRBV18 and TRBJ2-5; D uncertain. Germline lookup yields CDR1 KGHSH and CDR2 LQKENI. V gave up 6 bases and J gave up 2 bases, with 10 bases separating them. The CDR3 has 13 amino acids. This chain's CDR3 is CASSPAHQETQYF. The CDR3 DNA follows: TGTGCCAGCTCGCCAGCCCATCAAGAGACCCAGTACTTC.

This chain connects TRBV11-1 to TRBJ2-1; D remains unclear. Deletions cut 1 base from V and 3 bases from J, with 7 bases between. Per the germline V gene, CDR1 is SGHAT and CDR2 is FQDESV (reference sequence). There are 14 residues in the CDR3. The CDR3 here is CASSLEFSYNEQFF. In DNA form, the CDR3 reads TGTGCCAGCAGCTTAGAGTTTAGCTACAATGAGCAGTTCTTC.

This clone is a singleton in its sample. V and J are TRBV2 and TRBJ1-2; D gene ambiguous. The V gene's germline CDR1 is SNHLY and CDR2 FYNNEI. The V and J ends lost 1 base and 4 bases respectively, with 10 bases between them. The CDR3 is 14 residues long. The CDR3 DNA follows: TGTGCCAGCAGTGAAGGTGGCTACGTCTATGGCTACACCTTC. It yields the protein CASSEGGYVYGYTF.

This rearrangement joins TRBV14 to TRBJ1-5; D remains unclear. The germline V and J ends were trimmed by 0 bases and 0 bases, with 6 bases remaining between them. The CDR3 contains 15 residues. Looked up from germline, CDR1 is SGHDN and CDR2 is FVKESK. The CDR3 DNA reads as TGTGCCAGCAGCCAAGATGTCGATAGCAATCAGCCCCAGCATTTT. Translating gives CASSQDVDSNQPQHF.

The chain uses TRBV6-5 and TRBJ1-2; D is unresolved. Per the germline V gene, CDR1 is MNHEY and CDR2 is SVGAGI. The CDR3 has 13 residues. V lost 11 bases and J lost 7, with 20 bases in between. The CDR3 DNA sequence: TGTGCCGTGTACAGCAAGGGTGGAATTGGCTACACCTTC. Translated, it gives CAVYSKGGIGYTF.

This clone was seen a handful of times. The chain joins TRBV10-1 to TRBJ1-2, with D perhaps TRBD1 (6 bases). Germline-derived CDR1 and CDR2 are WNHNN and SYGVQD (reference sequence). Between the trimmed V and J ends, which lost 7 bases and 0 bases, there was a span of 15 bases. The CDR3 runs to 15 residues. The CDR3 region has the DNA TGCGCCAGCATCGGGGGGGCAGCTACTAACTATGGCTACACCTTC. As protein: CASIGGAATNYGYTF.

The gene calls are TRBV29-1 and TRBJ2-1; 7 positions match TRBD1. CDR3 size: 11 residues. V dropped 4 bases and J dropped 8; count of bases not matched to a gene: 2. Germline V gene lookup returns CDR1 SQVTM and CDR2 ANQGSEA. The CDR3 nucleotides are TGCAGCGTTGGCAGGGGGTATGAGCAGTTCTTC. Its translation: CSVGRGYEQFF.

The chain couples TRBV4-3 to TRBJ2-3; D gene ambiguous. This CDR3 region has 14 residues. The V end was cut by 1 base, the J end by 8 bases, with 13 bases between. The germline CDR1 and CDR2 sequences are LGHNA and YSLEER. The CDR3 DNA follows: TGCGCCAGCAGCCAAGCTGAACCTCCGGTTACGCAGTATTTT. This translates into CASSQAEPPVTQYF.

This clone was observed a handful of times. The rearrangement joins TRBV7-2 to TRBJ2-3, with a weak D call TRBD1 (6 bases). With 2 bases removed from V and 2 bases from J, the gap between germline ends came to 11 bases. The germline V gene has CDR1 SGHTA and CDR2 FQGNSA. The CDR3 consists of 15 residues. The CDR3 loop is CASSLTGWTTDTQYF. CDR3 nucleotide sequence: TGTGCCAGCAGCTTAACAGGGTGGACCACAGATACGCAGTATTTT.

The CDR3 coding sequence is TGTGCCAGCTCTGTCTGGGGGAACACTGAAGCTTTCTTT. As protein: CASSVWGNTEAFF. V usage is TRBV7-2 and J usage is TRBJ1-1; D ambiguous. CDR1 is SGHTA and CDR2 is FQGNSA in the germline V gene. This CDR3 has 13 residues. Trimming took 8 bases from V and 1 from J, leaving 11 bases between them.

The chain couples TRBV5-1 to TRBJ2-1; 9 nucleotides align to TRBD2. The germline V gene has CDR1 SGHRS and CDR2 YFSETQ. V shed 4 bases, J shed 4 bases, and the junction held 6 bases outside the gene matches. The CDR3 has 15 residues. Here the CDR3 DNA reads TGCGCCAGCAGCCGCGGGGGGGCCGGTTACAATGAGCAGTTCTTC. It translates to CASSRGGAGYNEQFF.

The V call is TRBV3-1 (or the pseudogene TRBV3-2), the J call TRBJ2-5; tentatively, D is TRBD1 or TRBD2 (5 bases each). The CDR3 contains 12 residues. Trimming cost V 8 bases and J 2 bases, with 9 bases left between them. Per the germline V gene, CDR1 is LGHDT and CDR2 is YNNKEL (reference sequence). Here the CDR3 reads CASGWGQETQYF. The CDR3 DNA follows: TGTGCCAGCGGGTGGGGGCAAGAGACCCAGTACTTC.